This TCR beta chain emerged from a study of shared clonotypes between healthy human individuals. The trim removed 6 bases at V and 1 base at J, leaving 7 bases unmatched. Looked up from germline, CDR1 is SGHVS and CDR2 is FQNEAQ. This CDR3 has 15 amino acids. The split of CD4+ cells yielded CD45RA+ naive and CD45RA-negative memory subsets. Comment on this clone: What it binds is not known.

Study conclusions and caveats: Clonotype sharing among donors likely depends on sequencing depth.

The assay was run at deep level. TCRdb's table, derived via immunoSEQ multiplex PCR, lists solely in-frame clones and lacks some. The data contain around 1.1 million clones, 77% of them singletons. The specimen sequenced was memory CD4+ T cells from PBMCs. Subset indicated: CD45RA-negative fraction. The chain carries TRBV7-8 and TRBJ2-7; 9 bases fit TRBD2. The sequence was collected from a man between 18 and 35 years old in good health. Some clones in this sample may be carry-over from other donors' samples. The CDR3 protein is CASSLTAGGSYEQYF. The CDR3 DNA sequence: TGTGCCAGCAGTTTGACCGCGGGGGGGTCCTACGAGCAGTACTTC.